This entry lists 17 T cell receptor beta chains sequenced from one sample in a study of T cells in Graves' hyperthyroidism and ophthalmopathy. TCR beta CDR3 regions were amplified from RNA. The primer set for the first-round RT-PCR of the TCR CDR3 was HTBI. TCRdb processed the multiplex PCR reads anew with MiXCR; each CDR3 protein has one entry. The sample contains about 640,000 distinct CDR3 sequences, roughly 45% of which appear only once. The specimen was peripheral blood or thyroid tissue (not recorded which). Receptor source: an adult man with Graves' disease, either hyperthyroidism or ophthalmopathy (not recorded which).

The chain is built from TRBV7-2 and TRBJ2-2; 10 bases are shared with TRBD2. The CDR3 is 17 amino acids. CDR1 and CDR2 (germline): SGHTA, FQGNSA. Unmatched junction bases numbered 11, after V lost 4 bases and J lost 6 bases. The CDR3 is CASSSRPGLASAGELFF. The CDR3 coding sequence is TGTGCCAGCAGCTCCCGACCGGGACTAGCGTCGGCCGGGGAGCTGTTTTTT.

The rearrangement joins TRBV5-6 to TRBJ1-2; TRBD1 might be the D (6 bases). The CDR3 length is 13 residues. V was trimmed by 10 bases and J by 8 bases, leaving 21 bases between them. Germline V gives CDR1 SGHDT, CDR2 YYEEEE. The CDR3 DNA reads TGTGCCTGGAGTGTAAACAGGGCCTCGGGCTACACCTTC. Its translation is CAWSVNRASGYTF.

This clonotype showed up just a few times. V gene TRBV24-1 combines with J gene TRBJ1-2, with a tentative D call TRBD1 (5 bases). CDR3 length: 14 amino acids. CDR1 and CDR2 (germline): KGHDR, SFDVKD. Trimming left V 12 bases short and J 4 bases short, with 20 bases between. The DNA for the CDR3 is TGTGCCTGGAGCCCCAGACCTGGGGGCTATGGCTACACCTTC. It codes for CAWSPRPGGYGYTF.

The chain joins TRBV20-1 to TRBJ1-2; the match to TRBD1 covers 9 bases. Germline CDR1 is DFQATT and CDR2 is SNEGSKA (reference sequence). The CDR3 is 13 residues long. Germline trimming cut 1 base from V and 6 bases from J; bases unmatched to any gene: 3. For the CDR3, the DNA is TGCAGTGCTAGAGGGACAGGGGATGATGGCTACACCTTC. Its translation: CSARGTGDDGYTF.

This clonotype was counted once. CDR3 region: CSARGQGAGYGYTF. The DNA of the CDR3 is TGCAGTGCTAGGGGACAGGGGGCTGGCTATGGCTACACCTTC. The rearrangement links TRBV20-1 to TRBJ1-2; TRBD1 agrees at 12 bases. Trimming removed 3 bases from V and 4 bases from J; junction bases left unmatched: 3. Germline V gene data show CDR1 as DFQATT and CDR2 as SNEGSKA (reference sequence). The CDR3 consists of 14 residues.

This CDR3 reads CASSLSTGTSGRSGELFF. In DNA, the CDR3 is TGTGCCAGCAGCCTAAGCACCGGGACTAGCGGCCGGAGCGGGGAGCTGTTTTTT. V gene TRBV11-1 combines with J gene TRBJ2-2; 11 bases are shared with TRBD2. The CDR3 contains 18 residues. CDR1 is SGHAT, CDR2 FQDESV, per germline (reference sequence). Germline trimming cut 5 bases from V and 7 bases from J; bases unmatched to any gene: 15.

The rearrangement uses TRBV13 and TRBJ2-1, with D hard to call. Germline CDR1 reads PRHDT; CDR2 reads FYEKMQ (reference sequence). The V end lost 2 bases, the J end lost 8 bases, and 4 bases lay between the germline ends. The CDR3 has 11 residues. The CDR3 loop is CASSLYDEQFF. In DNA, the CDR3 is TGTGCCAGCAGCTTATACGATGAGCAGTTCTTC.

V is TRBV10-3 and J is TRBJ2-7; perhaps D is TRBD1 or TRBD2 (5 bases each). The CDR3 is 14 residues long. From germline, CDR1 is ENHRY and CDR2 SYGVKD. With 6 bases removed from V and 5 bases from J, the gap between germline ends came to 17 bases. CDR3 coding DNA: TGTGCCATCAGGCAACAAGGGACGGGTGACGAGCAGTACTTC. This gives the protein CAIRQQGTGDEQYF.

The chain joins TRBV2 to TRBJ1-6; D is unclear. CDR3 length: 13 amino acids. The germline gives CDR1 SNHLY, CDR2 FYNNEI. Trimming pared 4 bases from V and 9 bases from J, leaving 10 bases between. CDR3 region: CASSAEFGSPLHF. The CDR3 DNA sequence: TGTGCCAGCAGTGCGGAATTTGGTTCACCCCTCCACTTT.

V gene TRBV6-1 combines with J gene TRBJ1-1, with D perhaps matching TRBD1 (6 bases). The CDR3 runs 16 residues. Germline-derived CDR1 and CDR2 are MNHNS and SASEGT. V was pared by 8 bases and J by 0 bases, with 19 bases between. CDR3 sequence: CASGPGGRPMNTEAFF. The CDR3 nucleotides read TGTGCCAGCGGGCCCGGGGGCCGACCCATGAACACTGAAGCTTTCTTT.

The V gene is TRBV25-1, the J gene TRBJ1-6; D perhaps matches TRBD1 (5 bases). The CDR3 contains 15 residues. Germline CDR1 is MGHDK and CDR2 is SYGVNS. Trimming cost V 6 bases and J 8 bases, with 17 bases left between them. This chain's CDR3 is CASSLVGAVDSPLHF. The CDR3 coding sequence is TGTGCCAGCAGCTTAGTAGGGGCGGTCGATTCACCCCTCCACTTT.

Concerning this clonotype itself: A much larger clone differs from this one at a single base, so this may be a read error. The V and J genes are TRBV20-1 and TRBJ1-1; D ambiguous. The CDR3 extends over 12 amino acids. The germline V gene has CDR1 DFQATT and CDR2 SNEGSKA (reference sequence). CDR3 nucleotides: TGCAGTGCTAGAGTCGCTGAGACTGAAGCTTCCTTT. Translated, it gives CSARVAETEASF.

This chain links TRBV10-3 with TRBJ1-5; TRBD1 is a possible D gene (6 bases). The CDR3 length is 14 residues. Germline V gives CDR1 ENHRY, CDR2 SYGVKD. Trimming stripped 10 bases from V and 3 bases from J, with 16 bases between. Here the CDR3 DNA reads TGTGCCAACGTAAAACAGGGACTCAATCAGCCCCAGCATTTT. This sequence encodes CANVKQGLNQPQHF.

The chain links TRBV6-1 to TRBJ1-1; D might be TRBD1 (5 bases). Per germline, CDR1 MNHNS and CDR2 SASEGT. The CDR3 is 14 amino acids. V was shortened by 6 bases and J by 6 bases, with 17 bases between the two germline ends. This CDR3 reads CASSSPRVGAEAFF. In DNA form, the CDR3 reads TGTGCCAGCAGCAGCCCCAGGGTTGGCGCTGAAGCTTTCTTT.

This clonotype has a handful of counts. The genes are TRBV6-6 and TRBJ2-7, with D hard to call. The CDR3 totals 11 residues. The V end lost 2 bases, the J end lost 5 bases, and 4 bases lay between the germline ends. The V gene's germline CDR1 is MNHNY and CDR2 SVGAGI (reference sequence). The CDR3 here is CASSYRDEQYF. As DNA, the CDR3 is TGTGCCAGCAGTTACAGGGACGAGCAGTACTTC.

The chain employs TRBV20-1 and TRBJ2-5; the D call may be TRBD1 or TRBD2 (5 bases each). The CDR3 extends over 11 amino acids. Germline lookup yields CDR1 DFQATT and CDR2 SNEGSKA (reference sequence). V was pared by 5 bases and J by 3 bases, with 7 bases between. In DNA form, the CDR3 reads TGCAGTGCTCAGGGAGAAGAGACCCAGTACTTC. Its protein is CSAQGEETQYF.

Worth noting for this clonotype: It differs at one base from a far larger clone, so likely a read error. V usage is TRBV7-8 and J usage is TRBJ1-1; D is undetermined. V lost 1 base to trimming and J lost 3 bases, with 6 bases between them. This CDR3 has 13 amino acids. From germline, CDR1 is SGHVS and CDR2 FQNEAQ. The CDR3 reads CASSLVSDTEAFF. In DNA form, the CDR3 reads TGTGCCAGCAGCTTAGTCAGCGACACTGAAGCTTTCTTT.